Presented here are 10 T cell receptor beta chains from one specimen sequenced in a study of blood T cell repertoires in COVID-19. Sequencing was performed with immunoSEQ multiplex PCR; in TCRdb, only in-frame clones are kept and a portion is missing. The profile covers about 140,000 clones, with 80% to 90% appearing a single time and roughly two fifths taken by the ten largest. The sample was peripheral blood. These receptors originate from a man aged 45-65 years who had recovered from COVID-19.

The chain joins TRBV5-1 to TRBJ2-7, with 9 bases aligning to TRBD1. This CDR3 is 16 amino acids long. CDR1 is SGHRS and CDR2 is YFSETQ in the germline V gene. V trimming: 5 bases; J trimming: 0 bases; junction bases outside the gene matches: 9. The DNA for the CDR3 is TGCGCCAGCAGTCAACGGGGGACAGGGAGCTCCTACGAGCAGTACTTC. Translation: CASSQRGTGSSYEQYF.

The chain combines TRBV4-1 with TRBJ2-3; 8 bases are a match to TRBD2. Trimming took 0 bases from V and 3 from J; bases not matched to a gene: 8. There are 17 residues in the CDR3. CDR1 and CDR2 (germline): MGHRA, YSYEKL. For the CDR3, the DNA is TGCGCCAGCAGCCAAGACCCCACCGGGACTAGAACAGATACGCAGTATTTT. Protein sequence: CASSQDPTGTRTDTQYF.

The chain employs TRBV7-9 and TRBJ2-7, with unresolved D. The CDR3 is 17 residues long. V was clipped by 5 bases and J by 3 bases, with 23 bases between them. In germline, CDR1 is SEHNR, CDR2 FQNEAQ (reference sequence). Here the CDR3 DNA reads TGTGCCAGCAGCCGATCCTTACTCCCGACAACACACTACGAGCAGTACTTC. This gives the protein CASSRSLLPTTHYEQYF.

This rearrangement joins TRBV19 to TRBJ1-6; 9 bases line up with TRBD1. The CDR3 has 17 residues. The V and J ends lost 4 bases and 6 bases, in that order; junction bases with no gene match: 10. CDR1 is LNHDA, CDR2 SQIVND, per germline (reference sequence). This CDR3 reads CASSTRPGQGINSPLHF. CDR3 coding DNA: TGTGCCAGTAGTACACGACCGGGACAGGGAATTAATTCACCCCTCCACTTT.

The chain has TRBV2 and TRBJ2-1; possibly TRBD1 for D (6 bases). CDR1 SNHLY and CDR2 FYNNEI come from the germline V gene. Trimming left V 7 bases short and J 2 bases short, with 12 bases between. This CDR3 comprises 14 residues. The CDR3 region is CASTGDRTYNEQFF. The CDR3 DNA follows: TGTGCCAGCACCGGCGACAGGACCTACAATGAGCAGTTCTTC.

The chain has TRBV3-1 (or the pseudogene TRBV3-2) and TRBJ2-3, with D tentatively TRBD1 (6 bases). Trimming took off 0 bases at V and 0 bases at J, with 10 bases between the two ends. The germline CDR1 and CDR2 sequences are LGHDT and YNNKEL (reference sequence). The CDR3 consists of 16 residues. CDR3 residues: CASSQDRGQSTDTQYF. CDR3 DNA: TGTGCCAGCAGCCAAGACAGGGGCCAAAGCACAGATACGCAGTATTTT.

The rearrangement links TRBV11-3 to TRBJ2-1; D unresolved. The CDR3 runs 13 residues. V dropped 5 bases and J dropped 6 bases, with 11 bases sitting between them. Germline V gene sequence: CDR1 SGHNT, CDR2 YENEEA. For the CDR3, the DNA is TGTGCCAGCAGCAATAAAGCAGGCAATGAGCAGTTCTTC. Translating it yields CASSNKAGNEQFF.

The J gene is TRBJ2-1, the V gene TRBV7-2, with a tentative D call TRBD1 (5 bases). Germline values: CDR1 SGHTA, CDR2 FQGNSA. With 1 base removed from V and 5 bases from J, the gap between germline ends came to 9 bases. This CDR3 has 14 amino acids. The CDR3 DNA is TGTGCCAGCAGCTTAGACAGGACGAACAATGAGCAGTTCTTC. Translated, it gives CASSLDRTNNEQFF.

The chain combines TRBV6-9 with TRBJ2-7; 7 nucleotides match TRBD1. This CDR3 region has 15 residues. Unmatched junction bases numbered 7, after V lost 5 bases and J lost 0 bases. Germline CDR1 and CDR2: MNHGY and SVAAGI. CDR3 amino acids: CASSQGTESSYEQYF. DNA for the CDR3: TGTGCCAGCAGTCAAGGGACAGAGAGCTCCTACGAGCAGTACTTC.

The chain couples TRBV6-4 to TRBJ2-1; D may be TRBD1 (7 bases). V was cut by 4 bases and J by 10 bases, with 14 bases left in between. The CDR3 has 13 amino acids. Germline V gene lookup returns CDR1 MRHNA and CDR2 SNTAGT. Written as DNA, the CDR3 is TGTGCCAGCAGTGCCCGCGGGACAGACGAGCAGTTCTTC. It is translated as CASSARGTDEQFF.